This T cell receptor beta chain emerged from a study of OX40 agonist ivuxolimab in advanced cancers. Clones were read by immunoSEQ multiplex PCR, and TCRdb kept only the in-frame ones, dropping some. The data contain 39,000 or so clones, about 86% of them singletons. A word on this clone: The antigen remains unidentified.

The CDR3 sequence is 12 residues long. V was shortened by 7 bases and J by 9 bases, with 14 bases between the two germline ends. Germline-derived CDR1 and CDR2 are MNHNS and SASEGT. Study outcomes and limitations: Fewer expanded clones were found on average in CD4+ than in CD8+ T cells.

This chain uses TRBV6-1 with TRBJ2-3; D might be TRBD2 (5 bases). Material: CD4+ or CD8+ T cells sorted from blood, obtained in a trial of the OX40 agonist ivuxolimab. The TCR sequence derives from an adult with an advanced solid tumor such as melanoma, head and neck, liver or kidney cancer. The CDR3, as DNA: TGTGCCAGCACCAGAGGTAGCGTCACGCAGTATTTT. Translating gives CASTRGSVTQYF.